These 4 T cell receptor beta chains originate from one sample sequenced in a study of shared clonotypes between healthy human individuals. This table comes from immunoSEQ multiplex PCR, and its TCRdb copy is limited to in-frame clones, with some not included. The sample lists under 2.5 million clones, less than 95% occurring once. What was sequenced was naive CD4+ T cells from PBMCs. The subset denotes: CD45RA+ positively selected. Receptor source: a man aged 18-30 years in good health. Some clones in this sample may be carry-over from other donors' samples.

This clone was counted a single time. The chain combines TRBV4-1 with TRBJ2-1; 10 nucleotides agree with TRBD1. The CDR3 extends over 18 amino acids. Germline CDR1 reads MGHRA; CDR2 reads YSYEKL. Trimming removed 3 bases from V and 3 bases from J; junction bases left unmatched: 11. DNA of the CDR3: TGCGCCAGCAGCCATCAAACCGGGACAGGGGAAATCTACAATGAGCAGTTCTTC. Translated: CASSHQTGTGEIYNEQFF.

The chain recombines TRBV28 with TRBJ2-5; TRBD2 might be the D (7 bases). V was shortened by 6 bases and J by 2 bases, with 19 bases between the two germline ends. Germline V gene data show CDR1 as MDHEN and CDR2 as SYDVKM. This CDR3 has 16 amino acids. CDR3 coding DNA: TGTGCCAGCAGAACCCTAGGGGAGGGGACACAAGAGACCCAGTACTTC. Translated: CASRTLGEGTQETQYF.

This clone was counted once. The same CDR3 also results from other DNA sequences found in this sample. V gene TRBV5-1 combines with J gene TRBJ2-7; the D gene is possibly TRBD1 (5 bases). Germline CDR1 is SGHRS and CDR2 is YFSETQ. The length of the CDR3 is 15 residues. V shed 0 bases and J shed 2 bases, with 12 bases lying between them. CDR3 residues: CASSLASGSTYEQYF. The CDR3 DNA reads as TGCGCCAGCAGCTTGGCCTCAGGGTCTACCTACGAGCAGTACTTC.

Comments on this clone: The sample has other DNA sequences that encode this CDR3 too. CDR3 sequence: CASSFRRVSYEQYF. The CDR3 DNA is TGTGCCAGCAGCTTTAGGAGGGTTTCCTACGAGCAGTACTTC. The rearrangement links TRBV5-6 to TRBJ2-7, with TRBD2 as a possible D gene (6 bases). Germline CDR1 reads SGHDT; CDR2 reads YYEEEE. The CDR3 has 14 residues. Trimming cost V 2 bases and J 1 base, with 10 bases left between them.